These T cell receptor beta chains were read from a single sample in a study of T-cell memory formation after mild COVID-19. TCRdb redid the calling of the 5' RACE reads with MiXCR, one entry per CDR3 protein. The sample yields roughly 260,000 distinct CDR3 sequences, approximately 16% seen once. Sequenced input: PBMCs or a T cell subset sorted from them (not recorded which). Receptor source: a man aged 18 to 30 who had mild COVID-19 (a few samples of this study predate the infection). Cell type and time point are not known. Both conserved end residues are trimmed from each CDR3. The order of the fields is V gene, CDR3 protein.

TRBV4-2	ASSRKPGQGDYEQY
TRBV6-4	ASSDTGDQPQH
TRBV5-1	ASSFYQGVDTGELF
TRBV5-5	ASTAAISVNNSPLH
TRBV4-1	ASSQVLAQPQH
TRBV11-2	ASSASGGAVEQY
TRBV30	AWSYRGSTQPQH
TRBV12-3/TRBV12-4	ASAPLGTGRYEQY
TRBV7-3	ASSLIGLGEQF
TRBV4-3	ASSPRGSDTQY
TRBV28	ASSLDLGLSSYNSPLH
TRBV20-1	SARGTSGVMNEQF
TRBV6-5	ASSYGQPLSGNTIY
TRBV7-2	ASSQSVDTEAF
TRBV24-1	ATSDQGTKKTQY
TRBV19	ASSYTGMEDTQY
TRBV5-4	ASSFEGRGTGELF
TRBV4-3	ASSQMRGTDTQY
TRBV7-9	ASSLVSYGYT
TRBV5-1	ASSLAVGSGISPLH
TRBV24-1	ATSAPNQETQY
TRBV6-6	ASRLRTSTTEAF
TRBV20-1	SARQGERTGELF
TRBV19	ASSIPPNTEAF
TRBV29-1	SVVDRGQGTEAF
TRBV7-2	ASLPSVYNEQF
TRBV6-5	ASSYDGSTEAF
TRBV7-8	ASSSRQRPNTGELF
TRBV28	ASSLLWGQGRQPQH
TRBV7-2	ASSLALENYGYT
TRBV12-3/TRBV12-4	ASSLRRLSSYNEQF
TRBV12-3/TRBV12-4	ASSPSRADTQY